The entry below describes one TCR beta chain. Its antigen is currently unknown. In the PCR, 60 Vbeta and 13 Jbeta primers were used. The assay was immunoSEQ multiplex PCR, and TCRdb's table has in-frame clones only and misses some. The sample lists about 120,000 clones, 65% to 90% occurring once. This specimen belongs to a study of cytomegalovirus exposure and HLA in healthy donors. CDR3 length equals 16 residues. Looked up from germline, CDR1 is MNHEY and CDR2 is SMNVEV (reference sequence). V shed 2 bases and J shed 1 base, with 14 bases lying between them. Study results and caveats: Roughly even sequencing depth across donors was the assumption behind the presence/absence analyses. Exclusion applied to some V segments, including TRBV6-2 and TRBV6-3, as they were indistinguishable. Fewer N-insertions (relative to the approximately 700-donor mean) were reportedly seen in an Asian-associated ancestry cluster in a later analysis.

The source is a woman aged 40 to 55 in good health and CMV-seronegative. The sequenced sample was PBMCs. The V and J genes are TRBV27 and TRBJ1-2, with no clear D. CDR3 protein: CASSLAAGGLNYGYTF. The CDR3 DNA reads TGTGCCAGCAGTTTAGCCGCCGGAGGCCTTAACTATGGCTACACCTTC.